This T cell receptor beta chain was profiled in a study of blood T cell repertoires in COVID-19 (dated by TCRdb to about 2020). Regarding the complete study: Samples covering the acute and convalescent phases of COVID-19 were provided by collaborators in the United States, Italy and Spain. Samples came from the ongoing ImmuneRACE study (first 160 participants) plus 1,254 subjects from 6 global collaborators. The prospective study material was composed of cDNA or gDNA derived from T cells, B-cell-depleted T cells, or PBMCs. Subjects who had been exposed to COVID-19, were actively infected with it, or had recovered from it provided the deeply sampled blood TCRbeta repertoires that made up the dataset. The repertoires were released in a freely available public database intended as a resource for research on the immune response to SARS-CoV-2. A de-identified subject ID, COVID-19 status, age in years and sex were almost always included in the sample metadata. Where available, HLA class I and class II types were taken from metadata supplied by the sample provider and were not determined by assay-based typing. Here is what the overall study found, with its caveats: The quantity of clinical and demographic metadata differed by source and by participant and was supplied without curation.

TCRbeta CDR3 regions were amplified from genomic DNA by means of the immunoSEQ Assay, a bias-controlled multiplex PCR. Concerning the study's data processing: The number of nucleated cells in each sample was estimated by amplification of reference gene primers within the assay. To quantify the absolute abundance of each unique TCRbeta CDR3 rearrangement, sequence reads were collapsed and filtered. For each sample, productive Simpson clonality was calculated as the square root of Simpson's diversity index over productive rearrangements. TCRdb limited this immuneACCESS table to in-frame rearrangements with V and J called. A share of clones is missing; checked studies link under half to unresolved V genes, and the rest is unexplained. V, J and clone size derive from that table, while D and trimming were established from the DNA sequence. For this sample there are approximately 83,000 clones; around four fifths appear just once. The ten largest clones capture 3.4% of the sample.

This clone appeared a few times. Which antigen it targets is not known. No base quality information exists; no much larger clone differs at one position. Collaborating institutions collected whole blood in K2EDTA tubes following their own protocols. For TCRbeta analysis, collaborators shipped samples in one of three forms: frozen whole blood, isolated PBMCs, or DNA extracted from either of those sample types. From cysteine to phenylalanine, the CDR3 is 13 amino acids long. Only the CDR3 DNA is retained, 39 bases long and in frame from the first base. The germline V gene yields MDHEN for CDR1 and SYDVKM for CDR2. Between the V and J ends, shortened by 4 bases and 2 bases respectively, the junction contains 8 bases.

The TCR sequence derives from a man aged 50 to 59 with acute or convalescent COVID-19. The chain is made from TRBV28 and TRBJ1-2; the D segment cannot be called with confidence. The source material was peripheral blood. The encoded CDR3 is CASSYLINYGYTF. Here is the DNA: TGTGCCAGCAGTTATTTAATCAACTATGGCTACACCTTC.